This TCR beta chain was captured in a study of beta chain features in type 1 diabetes. General study results and limits: All four CD4+ subsets of Type 1 diabetes patients contained TCRB CDR3s that were moderately but significantly shorter. VDJ junctions in type 1 diabetes patients carried more deletions and fewer insertions. Amplification by PCR could prefer shorter templates, with the same effect in patients and controls. In comparison with healthy donors, patients had naive, central memory and Treg TCRB repertoires that appeared more similar.

This CDR3 spans 15 amino acids. Germline V CDR1 and CDR2: MDHEN, SYDVKM. V lost 5 bases and J lost 3, with 15 bases in between. The table lists this clone with a few counts. Its antigen is unidentified. TCRB transcripts that were expressed got sequenced, as all of the isolated RNA had been reverse transcribed. Generated by immunoSEQ multiplex PCR, the TCRdb table keeps only in-frame clones and is missing some. The sample has about 900,000 clones, about a sixth seen once. This receptor was taken from a woman aged 18-29 years in good health. The V and J genes are TRBV28 and TRBJ2-3, with TRBD2 as a possible D gene (5 bases). Sequencing was performed on naive CD4+ T cells from blood. Here the CDR3 reads CASSTRDLGTDTQYF. The CDR3 DNA reads TGTGCCAGCAGTACCCGGGATTTAGGAACAGATACGCAGTATTTT.